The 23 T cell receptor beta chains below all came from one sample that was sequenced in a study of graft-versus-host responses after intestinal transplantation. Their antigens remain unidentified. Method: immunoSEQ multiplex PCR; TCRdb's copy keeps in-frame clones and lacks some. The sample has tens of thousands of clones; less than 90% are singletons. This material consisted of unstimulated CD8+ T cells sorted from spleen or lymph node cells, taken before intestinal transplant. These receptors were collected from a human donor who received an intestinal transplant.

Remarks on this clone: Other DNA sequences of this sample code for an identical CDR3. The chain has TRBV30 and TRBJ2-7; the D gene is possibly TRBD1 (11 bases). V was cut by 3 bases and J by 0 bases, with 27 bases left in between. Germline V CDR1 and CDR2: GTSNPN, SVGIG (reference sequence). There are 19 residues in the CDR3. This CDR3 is CAWRDRGLPLAGVSYEQYF. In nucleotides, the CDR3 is TGTGCCTGGAGGGACAGGGGGCTTCCTCTAGCGGGAGTCTCCTACGAGCAGTACTTC.

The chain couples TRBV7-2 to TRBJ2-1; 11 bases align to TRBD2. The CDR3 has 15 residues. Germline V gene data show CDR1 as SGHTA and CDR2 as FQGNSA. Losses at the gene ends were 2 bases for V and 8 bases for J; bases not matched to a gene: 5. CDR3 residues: CASSLLAGGVDEQFF. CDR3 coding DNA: TGTGCCAGCAGCTTACTAGCGGGGGGTGTCGATGAGCAGTTCTTC.

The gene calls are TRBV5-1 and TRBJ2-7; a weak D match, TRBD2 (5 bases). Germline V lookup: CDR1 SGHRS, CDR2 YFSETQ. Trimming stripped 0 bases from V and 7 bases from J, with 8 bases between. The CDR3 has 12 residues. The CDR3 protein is CASSLVEGEQYF. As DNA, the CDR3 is TGCGCCAGCAGCTTGGTCGAGGGAGAGCAGTACTTC.

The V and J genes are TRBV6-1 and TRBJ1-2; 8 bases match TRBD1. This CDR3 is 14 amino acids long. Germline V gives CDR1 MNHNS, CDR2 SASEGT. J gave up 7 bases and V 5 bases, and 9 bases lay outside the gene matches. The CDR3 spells CASSLGQAVRGYTF. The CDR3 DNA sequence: TGTGCCAGCAGTTTGGGACAGGCGGTCCGTGGCTACACCTTC.

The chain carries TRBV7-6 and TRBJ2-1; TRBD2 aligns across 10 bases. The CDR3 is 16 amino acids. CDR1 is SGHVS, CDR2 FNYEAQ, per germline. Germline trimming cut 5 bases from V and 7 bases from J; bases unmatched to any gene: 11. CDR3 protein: CASSTPSGGAGNEQFF. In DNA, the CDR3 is TGTGCCAGCAGCACCCCGAGCGGGGGGGCGGGAAATGAGCAGTTCTTC. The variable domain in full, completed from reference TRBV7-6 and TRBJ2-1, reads GAGVSQSPRYKVTKRGQDVALRCDPISGHVSLYWYRQALGQGPEFLTYFNYEAQQDKSGLPNDRFSAERPEGSISTLTIQRTEQRDSAMYRCASSTPSGGAGNEQFFGPGTRLTVL.

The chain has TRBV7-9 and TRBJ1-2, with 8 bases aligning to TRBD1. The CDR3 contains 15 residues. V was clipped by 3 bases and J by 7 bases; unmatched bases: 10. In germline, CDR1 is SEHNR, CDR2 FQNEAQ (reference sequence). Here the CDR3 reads CASSFSAGGPFGYTF. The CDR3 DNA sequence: TGTGCCAGCAGCTTCTCGGCAGGGGGCCCTTTTGGCTACACCTTC.

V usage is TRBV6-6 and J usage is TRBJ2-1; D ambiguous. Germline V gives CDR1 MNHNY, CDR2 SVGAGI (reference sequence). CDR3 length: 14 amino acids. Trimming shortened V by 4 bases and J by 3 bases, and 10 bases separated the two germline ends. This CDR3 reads CASSWSLNYNEQFF. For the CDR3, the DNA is TGTGCCAGCAGTTGGAGCTTGAACTACAATGAGCAGTTCTTC.

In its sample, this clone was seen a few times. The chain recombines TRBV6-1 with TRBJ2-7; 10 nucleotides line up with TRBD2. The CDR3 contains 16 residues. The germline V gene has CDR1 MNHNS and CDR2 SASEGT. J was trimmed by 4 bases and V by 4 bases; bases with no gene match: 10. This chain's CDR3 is CASSAFIAGGFYEQYF. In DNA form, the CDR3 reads TGTGCCAGCAGTGCCTTCATAGCGGGAGGCTTTTACGAGCAGTACTTC.

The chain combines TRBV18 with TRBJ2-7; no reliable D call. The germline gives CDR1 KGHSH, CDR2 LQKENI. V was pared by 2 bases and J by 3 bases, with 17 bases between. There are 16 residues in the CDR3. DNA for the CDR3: TGTGCCAGCTCACCAGGCTCATATCCAGCCATCTACGAGCAGTACTTC. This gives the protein CASSPGSYPAIYEQYF. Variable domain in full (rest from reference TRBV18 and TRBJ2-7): NAGVMQNPRHLVRRRGQEARLRCSPMKGHSHVYWYRQLPEEGLKFMVYLQKENIIDESGMPKERFSAEFPKEGPSILRIQQVVRGDSAAYFCASSPGSYPAIYEQYFGPGTRLTVT.

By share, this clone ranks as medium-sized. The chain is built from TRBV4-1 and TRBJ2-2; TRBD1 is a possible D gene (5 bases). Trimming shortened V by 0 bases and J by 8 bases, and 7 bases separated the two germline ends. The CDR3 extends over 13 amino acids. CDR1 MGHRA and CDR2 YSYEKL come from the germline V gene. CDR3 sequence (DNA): TGCGCCAGCAGCCAAGATGGGGCGGGGGAGCTGTTTTTT. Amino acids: CASSQDGAGELFF.

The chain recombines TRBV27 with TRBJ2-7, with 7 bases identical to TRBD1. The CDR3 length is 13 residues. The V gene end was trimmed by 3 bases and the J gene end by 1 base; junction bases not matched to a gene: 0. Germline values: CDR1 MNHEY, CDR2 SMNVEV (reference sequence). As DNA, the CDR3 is TGTGCCAGCAGTTTGGACAGGTCCTACGAGCAGTACTTC. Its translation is CASSLDRSYEQYF.

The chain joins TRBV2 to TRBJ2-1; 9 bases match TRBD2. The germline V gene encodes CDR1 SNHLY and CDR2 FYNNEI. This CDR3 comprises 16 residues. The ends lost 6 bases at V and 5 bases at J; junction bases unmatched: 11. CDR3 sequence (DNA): TGTGCCAGCAGCCATTTCGCGGGAGGGCGAGACAATGAGCAGTTCTTC. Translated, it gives CASSHFAGGRDNEQFF.

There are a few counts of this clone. DNA of the CDR3: TGTGCCAGCAGACCCCCGGGACAGGGACACAATGAGCAGTTCTTC. Residues: CASRPPGQGHNEQFF. J is TRBJ2-1 and V is TRBV6-1, with 9 bases fitting TRBD1. V trimming: 6 bases; J trimming: 5 bases; junction bases outside the gene matches: 8. There are 15 residues in the CDR3. Germline V gives CDR1 MNHNS, CDR2 SASEGT.

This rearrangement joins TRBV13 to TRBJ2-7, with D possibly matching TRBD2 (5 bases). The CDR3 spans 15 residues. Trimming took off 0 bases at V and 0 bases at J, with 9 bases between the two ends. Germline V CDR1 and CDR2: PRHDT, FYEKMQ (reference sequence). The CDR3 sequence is CASSLGDSSSYEQYF. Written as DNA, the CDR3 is TGTGCCAGCAGCTTAGGGGACTCCAGCTCCTACGAGCAGTACTTC.

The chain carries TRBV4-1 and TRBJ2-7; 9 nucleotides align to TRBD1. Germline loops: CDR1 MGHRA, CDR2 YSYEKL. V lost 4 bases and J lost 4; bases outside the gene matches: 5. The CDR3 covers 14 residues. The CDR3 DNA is TGCGCCAGCAGCCCCCAACAGGGGGCGTACGAGCAGTACTTC. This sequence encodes CASSPQQGAYEQYF.

As DNA, the CDR3 is TGTGCCAGTAACGCCGGGACAGGGAATTACGAGCAGTACTTC. Residues: CASNAGTGNYEQYF. This rearrangement joins TRBV19 to TRBJ2-5, with 9 bases lining up with TRBD1. The assigned J gene may be wrong: the sequence end matches TRBJ2-7 better. Germline V gene sequence: CDR1 LNHDA, CDR2 SQIVND (reference sequence). The CDR3 sequence is 14 residues long.

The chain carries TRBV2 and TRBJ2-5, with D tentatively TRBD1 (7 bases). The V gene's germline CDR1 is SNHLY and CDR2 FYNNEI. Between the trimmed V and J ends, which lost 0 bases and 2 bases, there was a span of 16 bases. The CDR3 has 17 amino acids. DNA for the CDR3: TGTGCCAGCAGTGAAGCGTGGGGCGGGACAGATCAAGAGACCCAGTACTTC. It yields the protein CASSEAWGGTDQETQYF.

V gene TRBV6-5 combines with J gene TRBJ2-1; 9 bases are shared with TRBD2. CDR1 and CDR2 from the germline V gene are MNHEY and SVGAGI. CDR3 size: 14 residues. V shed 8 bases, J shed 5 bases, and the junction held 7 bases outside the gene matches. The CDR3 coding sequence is TGTGCCAGCGGTCGGACTAGCGAAAACAATGAGCAGTTCTTC. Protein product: CASGRTSENNEQFF.

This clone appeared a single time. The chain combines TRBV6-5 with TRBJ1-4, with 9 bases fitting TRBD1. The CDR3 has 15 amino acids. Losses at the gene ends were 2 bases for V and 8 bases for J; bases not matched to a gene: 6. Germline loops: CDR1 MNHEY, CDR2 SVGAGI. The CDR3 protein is CASSYQQGAGEKLFF. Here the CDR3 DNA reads TGTGCCAGCAGTTACCAACAGGGGGCTGGAGAAAAACTGTTTTTT.

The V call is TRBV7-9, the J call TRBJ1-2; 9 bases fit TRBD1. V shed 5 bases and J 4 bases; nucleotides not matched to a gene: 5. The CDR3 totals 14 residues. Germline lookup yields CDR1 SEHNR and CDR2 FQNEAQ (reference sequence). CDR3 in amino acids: CASSPQGQGYGYTF. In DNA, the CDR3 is TGTGCCAGCAGCCCTCAGGGACAGGGCTATGGCTACACCTTC.

The CDR3 bases are TGTGCCAGCAGCAAAGTGCCGGAAACCGGGGAGCTGTTTTTT. It specifies CASSKVPETGELFF. This chain joins TRBV9 and TRBJ2-2; D unresolved. Trimming left V 4 bases short and J 5 bases short, with 12 bases between. This CDR3 contains 14 residues. The germline V gene encodes CDR1 SGDLS and CDR2 YYNGEE.

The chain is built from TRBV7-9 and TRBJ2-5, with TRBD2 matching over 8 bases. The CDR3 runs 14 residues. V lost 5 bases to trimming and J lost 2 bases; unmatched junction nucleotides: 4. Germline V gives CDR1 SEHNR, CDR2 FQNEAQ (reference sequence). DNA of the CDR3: TGTGCCAGCAGCGAAACGGGGGGGCAAGAGACCCAGTACTTC. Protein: CASSETGGQETQYF.

The CDR3 protein is CASSLRPWGGYTF. The CDR3 coding sequence is TGCGCCAGCAGCTTGCGCCCGTGGGGAGGCTACACCTTC. The chain couples TRBV5-1 to TRBJ1-2; D remains ambiguous. CDR3 size: 13 residues. Trimming took off 1 base at V and 8 bases at J, with 12 bases between the two ends. Germline V gene data show CDR1 as SGHRS and CDR2 as YFSETQ.